This T cell receptor (beta chain) is from a study of blood T cell repertoires in COVID-19. Study overall: There were acute and convalescent COVID-19 samples, and they came from the United States, Italy and Spain. T cells, B-cell-depleted T cells, or PBMCs provided the cDNA or gDNA that served as material.

As processed by the authors: Quantification of nucleated cells was approximated via reference gene primer amplification. Assay used: immunoSEQ multiplex PCR; TCRdb lists only in-frame clones, some missing. V, J and clone size are taken as reported in that table, and D and trimming were inferred from the DNA itself. The sample gives roughly 130,000 clones, more than 75% of which show up once; roughly 3.6% is in the top ten. Germline CDR1 reads SNHLY; CDR2 reads FYNNEI. V was clipped by 1 base and J by 3 bases, with 12 bases between them. This CDR3 spans 15 amino acids. This clonotype originated in a woman aged 55-69 years with acute or convalescent COVID-19. Sequenced: peripheral blood. V is TRBV2 and J is TRBJ1-1; D ambiguous. For the CDR3, the DNA is TGTGCCAGCAGTGAAGGACTCATCTGGGACACTGAAGCTTTCTTT. It codes for CASSEGLIWDTEAFF.